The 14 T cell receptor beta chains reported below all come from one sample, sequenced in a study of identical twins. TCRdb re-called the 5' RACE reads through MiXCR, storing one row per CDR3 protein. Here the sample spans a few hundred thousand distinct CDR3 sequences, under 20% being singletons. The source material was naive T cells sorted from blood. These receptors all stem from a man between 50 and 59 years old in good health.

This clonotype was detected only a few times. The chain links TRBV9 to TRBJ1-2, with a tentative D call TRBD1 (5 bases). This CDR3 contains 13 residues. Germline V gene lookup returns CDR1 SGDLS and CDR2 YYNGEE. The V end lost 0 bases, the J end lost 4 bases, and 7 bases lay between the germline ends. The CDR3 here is CASSVADSYGYTF. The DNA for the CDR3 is TGTGCCAGCAGCGTAGCTGACAGCTATGGCTACACCTTC.

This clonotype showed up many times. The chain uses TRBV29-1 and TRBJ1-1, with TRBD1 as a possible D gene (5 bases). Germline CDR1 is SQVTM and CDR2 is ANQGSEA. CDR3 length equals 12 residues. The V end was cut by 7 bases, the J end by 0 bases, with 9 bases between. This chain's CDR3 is CSGGGVNTEAFF. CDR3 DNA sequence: TGCAGCGGGGGAGGGGTGAACACTGAAGCTTTCTTT.

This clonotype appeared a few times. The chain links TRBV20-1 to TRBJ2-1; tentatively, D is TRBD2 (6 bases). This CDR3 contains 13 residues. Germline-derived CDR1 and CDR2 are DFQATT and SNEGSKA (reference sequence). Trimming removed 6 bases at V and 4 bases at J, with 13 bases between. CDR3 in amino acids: CSASYGTYNEQFF. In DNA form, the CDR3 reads TGCAGTGCATCCTACGGGACTTACAATGAGCAGTTCTTC.

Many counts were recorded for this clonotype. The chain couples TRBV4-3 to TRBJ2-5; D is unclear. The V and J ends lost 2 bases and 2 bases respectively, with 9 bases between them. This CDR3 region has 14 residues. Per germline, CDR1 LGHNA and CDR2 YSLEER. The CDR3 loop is CASSQRLEQETQYF. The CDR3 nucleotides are TGCGCCAGCAGCCAACGCCTGGAACAAGAGACCCAGTACTTC.

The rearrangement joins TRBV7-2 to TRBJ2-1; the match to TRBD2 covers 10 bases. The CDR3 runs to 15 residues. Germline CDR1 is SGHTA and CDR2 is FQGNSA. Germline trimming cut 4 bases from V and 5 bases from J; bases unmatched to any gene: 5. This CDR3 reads CASSWTSGRNNEQFF. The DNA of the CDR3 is TGTGCCAGCAGCTGGACTAGCGGCCGCAACAATGAGCAGTTCTTC.

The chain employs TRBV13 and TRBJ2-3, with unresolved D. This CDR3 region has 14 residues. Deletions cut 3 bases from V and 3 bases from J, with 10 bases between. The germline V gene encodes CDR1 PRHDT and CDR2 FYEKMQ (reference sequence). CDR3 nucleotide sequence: TGTGCCAGCAGCTTCCCCCCCTTGACAGATACGCAGTATTTT. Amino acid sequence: CASSFPPLTDTQYF.

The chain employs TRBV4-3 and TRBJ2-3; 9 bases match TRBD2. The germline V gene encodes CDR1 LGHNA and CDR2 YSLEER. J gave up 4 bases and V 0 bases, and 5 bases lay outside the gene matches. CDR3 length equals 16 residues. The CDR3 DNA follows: TGCGCCAGCAGCCAAGACCGCGGGAGGGTGGCAGATACGCAGTATTTT. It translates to CASSQDRGRVADTQYF.

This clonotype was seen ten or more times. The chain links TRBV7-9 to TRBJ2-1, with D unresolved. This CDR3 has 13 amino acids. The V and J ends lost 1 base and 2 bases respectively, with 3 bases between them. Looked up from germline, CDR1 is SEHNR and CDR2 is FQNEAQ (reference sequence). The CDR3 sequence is CASSLDTYNEQFF. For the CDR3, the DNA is TGTGCCAGCAGCTTAGACACCTACAATGAGCAGTTCTTC. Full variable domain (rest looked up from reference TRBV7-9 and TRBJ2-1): DTGVSQNPRHKITKRGQNVTFRCDPISEHNRLYWYRQTLGQGPEFLTYFQNEAQLEKSRLLSDRFSAERPKGSFSTLEIQRTEQGDSAMYLCASSLDTYNEQFFGPGTRLTVL.

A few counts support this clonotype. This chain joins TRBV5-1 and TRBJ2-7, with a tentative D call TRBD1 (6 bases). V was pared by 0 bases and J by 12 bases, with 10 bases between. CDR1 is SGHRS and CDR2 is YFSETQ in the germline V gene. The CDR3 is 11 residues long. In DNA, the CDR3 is TGCGCCAGCAGCTTGGCCGGGACAAGGTACTTC. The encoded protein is CASSLAGTRYF. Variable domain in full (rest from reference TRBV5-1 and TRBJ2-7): KAGVTQTPRYLIKTRGQQVTLSCSPISGHRSVSWYQQTPGQGLQFLFEYFSETQRNKGNFPGRFSGRQFSNSRSEMNVSTLELGDSALYLCASSLAGTRYFGPGTRLTVT.

In DNA, the CDR3 is TGTGCCAGCAGCCAAGATCTGGGCGGGAGTTTCTACGAGCAGTACTTC. Residues: CASSQDLGGSFYEQYF. The chain couples TRBV4-2 to TRBJ2-7, with TRBD2 matching over 7 bases. CDR1 and CDR2 (germline): LGHNA, YNFKEQ. The junction had 8 bases not matched to a gene; V was cut back by 0 bases and J by 3 bases. The CDR3 contains 16 residues.

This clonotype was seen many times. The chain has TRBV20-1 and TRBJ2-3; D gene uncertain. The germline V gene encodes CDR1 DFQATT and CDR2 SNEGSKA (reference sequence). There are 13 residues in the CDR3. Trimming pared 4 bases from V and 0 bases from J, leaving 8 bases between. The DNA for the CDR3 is TGCAGTGCTACCTCGGGCAGCACAGATACGCAGTATTTT. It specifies CSATSGSTDTQYF.

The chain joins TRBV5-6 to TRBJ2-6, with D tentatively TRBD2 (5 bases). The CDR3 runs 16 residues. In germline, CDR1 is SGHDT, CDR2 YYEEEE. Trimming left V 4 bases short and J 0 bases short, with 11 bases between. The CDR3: CASSPGMSSGANVLTF. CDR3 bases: TGTGCCAGCAGCCCGGGGATGAGCTCTGGGGCCAACGTCCTGACTTTC.

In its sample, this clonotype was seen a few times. Written as DNA, the CDR3 is TGCAGCGTTGAAGGGAGGGCGGGCCACAATGAGCAGTTCTTC. Encoded protein: CSVEGRAGHNEQFF. The rearrangement uses TRBV29-1 and TRBJ2-1; a weak D match, TRBD2 (6 bases). The V gene lost 1 base and the J gene lost 5 bases, with 12 bases spanning the gap. The CDR3 contains 14 residues. Looked up from germline, CDR1 is SQVTM and CDR2 is ANQGSEA.

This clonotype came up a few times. Here the CDR3 DNA reads TGTGCCAGCAGCCAATCGGGCAGGGGGAGGACGAACTACGAGCAGTACTTC. Translation: CASSQSGRGRTNYEQYF. The chain uses TRBV4-2 and TRBJ2-7, with a weak D call TRBD1 (7 bases). The germline V gene encodes CDR1 LGHNA and CDR2 YNFKEQ. V gave up 2 bases and J gave up 3 bases, with 20 bases separating them. This CDR3 has 17 residues.